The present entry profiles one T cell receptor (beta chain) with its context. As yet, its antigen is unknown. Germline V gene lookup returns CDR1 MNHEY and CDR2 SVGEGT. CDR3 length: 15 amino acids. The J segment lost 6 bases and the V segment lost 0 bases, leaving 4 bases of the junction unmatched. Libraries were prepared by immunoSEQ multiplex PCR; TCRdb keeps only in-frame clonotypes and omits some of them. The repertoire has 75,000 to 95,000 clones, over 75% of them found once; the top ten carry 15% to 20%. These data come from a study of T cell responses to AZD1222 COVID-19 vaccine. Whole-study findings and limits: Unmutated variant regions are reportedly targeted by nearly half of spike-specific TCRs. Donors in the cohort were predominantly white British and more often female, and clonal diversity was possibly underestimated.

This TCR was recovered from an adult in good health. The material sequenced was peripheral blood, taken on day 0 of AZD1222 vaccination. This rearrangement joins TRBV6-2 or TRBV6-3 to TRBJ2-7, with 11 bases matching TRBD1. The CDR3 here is CASSYSSGTGGEQYF. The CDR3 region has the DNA TGTGCCAGCAGTTACTCCTCCGGGACAGGGGGCGAGCAGTACTTC.